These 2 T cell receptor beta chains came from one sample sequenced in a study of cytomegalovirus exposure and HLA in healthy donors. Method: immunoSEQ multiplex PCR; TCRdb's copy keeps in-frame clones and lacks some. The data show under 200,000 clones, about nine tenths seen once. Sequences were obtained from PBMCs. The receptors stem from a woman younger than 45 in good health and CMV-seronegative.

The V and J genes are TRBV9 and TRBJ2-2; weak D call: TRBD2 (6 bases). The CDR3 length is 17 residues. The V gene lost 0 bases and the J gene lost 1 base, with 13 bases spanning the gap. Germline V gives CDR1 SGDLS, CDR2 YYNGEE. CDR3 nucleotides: TGTGCCAGCAGCGTAGATAAGGAGGGCAAGAACACCGGGGAGCTGTTTTTT. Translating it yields CASSVDKEGKNTGELFF.

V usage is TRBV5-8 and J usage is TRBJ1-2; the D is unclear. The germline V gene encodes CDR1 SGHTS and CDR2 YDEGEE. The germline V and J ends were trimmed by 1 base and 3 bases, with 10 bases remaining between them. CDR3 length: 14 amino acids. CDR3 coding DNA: TGTGCCAGCAGCTTGCCGGGAGTTTACTATGGCTACACCTTC. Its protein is CASSLPGVYYGYTF.